These 2 T cell receptor beta chains were all obtained from the same sample, sequenced in a study of cytomegalovirus exposure and HLA in healthy donors. PCR amplification relied on 60 Vbeta primers (plus 13 Jbeta primers). Libraries were prepared by immunoSEQ multiplex PCR; TCRdb keeps only in-frame clonotypes and omits some of them. This sample's table has about 130,000 clones. What was sequenced was PBMCs. The receptors originated from a woman between 40 and 55 years old in good health and CMV-seropositive.

The J gene is TRBJ2-7, the V gene TRBV5-6; 10 bases map to TRBD1. After removal of 4 bases from V and 7 bases from J, the junction contained 8 bases not matched to a gene. This CDR3 is built from 14 residues. CDR1 is SGHDT, CDR2 YYEEEE, per germline. CDR3 protein: CASSAGTGAGEQYF. The CDR3 DNA reads TGTGCCAGCAGCGCCGGGACAGGGGCCGGGGAGCAGTACTTC. The complete variable domain, with remaining parts taken from reference TRBV5-6 and TRBJ2-7, reads DAGVTQSPTHLIKTRGQQVTLRCSPKSGHDTVSWYQQALGQGPQFIFQYYEEEERQRGNFPDRFSGHQFPNYSSELNVNALLLGDSALYLCASSAGTGAGEQYFGPGTRLTVT.

This sequence joins TRBV28 and TRBJ2-7; 7 nucleotides align to TRBD1. V dropped 6 bases and J dropped 3; count of bases not matched to a gene: 8. Germline V gives CDR1 MDHEN, CDR2 SYDVKM. There are 14 residues in the CDR3. The CDR3 loop reads CASRPPGQNYEQYF. CDR3 coding DNA: TGTGCCAGCAGGCCGCCGGGACAGAACTACGAGCAGTACTTC.